The rows below give T cell receptor beta chains drawn from one sample of a study of blood T cell repertoires in COVID-19. TCRdb's copy holds only in-frame clones and misses some; the assay was immunoSEQ multiplex PCR. This table holds approximately 13,000 clones, about 84% found once. Material for sequencing was peripheral blood. These receptors all come from a human donor in a cohort sampled during active COVID-19. CDR3s include the opening cysteine and the closing phenylalanine or tryptophan. The D gene is left open where the match is weak.

V gene: TRBV2
D gene: .
CDR3 protein: CASSARGGISEKLFF

V gene: TRBV20-1
D gene: .
CDR3 protein: CSASLESVYTQYF

V gene: TRBV18
D gene: .
CDR3 protein: CASSPTGIGYGYTF

V gene: TRBV18
D gene: TRBD1
CDR3 protein: CASSRQGRNEQYF

V gene: TRBV11-3
D gene: TRBD1
CDR3 protein: CASSSRPGTGSAGANVLTF

V gene: TRBV19
D gene: .
CDR3 protein: CASKRYGASTDTQYF

V gene: TRBV4-3
D gene: .
CDR3 protein: CASSQDVGLGQHF

V gene: TRBV6-4
D gene: TRBD2
CDR3 protein: CASSEASGSNEQFF

V gene: TRBV21-1
D gene: .
CDR3 protein: CASSTRRTGCNQPQHF

V gene: TRBV2
D gene: TRBD2
CDR3 protein: CASSERSGMENEQFF

V gene: TRBV2
D gene: .
CDR3 protein: CASNHRETGELFF

V gene: TRBV19
D gene: TRBD2
CDR3 protein: CASSPSAGLAALTDTQYF

V gene: TRBV5-3
D gene: .
CDR3 protein: CARSYNIGQLNQPQHF

V gene: TRBV28
D gene: .
CDR3 protein: CASRPGITSYEQYF

V gene: TRBV7-2
D gene: .
CDR3 protein: CASSNLQGRGELFF

V gene: TRBV4-2
D gene: .
CDR3 protein: CASSQSNFGDTQYF

V gene: TRBV5-1
D gene: TRBD1
CDR3 protein: CASSLTGQNYGYTF

V gene: TRBV27
D gene: .
CDR3 protein: CASSLPSSSYNEQFF

V gene: TRBV6-5
D gene: .
CDR3 protein: CASSYSYSSTDTQYF

V gene: TRBV10-3
D gene: .
CDR3 protein: CAISESGHEQFF

V gene: TRBV19
D gene: .
CDR3 protein: CASTMGSGGTLHF

V gene: TRBV27
D gene: .
CDR3 protein: CASSSRLEDTDTQYF

V gene: TRBV18
D gene: TRBD1
CDR3 protein: CASSPDRNQPQHF

V gene: TRBV19
D gene: TRBD2
CDR3 protein: CAGSTGLATDTQYF

V gene: TRBV6-5
D gene: .
CDR3 protein: CASFRDTAMNTEAFF

V gene: TRBV7-6
D gene: .
CDR3 protein: CASSLAGGDIYEQYF

V gene: TRBV9
D gene: TRBD2
CDR3 protein: CASSGGTSGSSYEQYF

V gene: TRBV6-5
D gene: TRBD1
CDR3 protein: CASSSWGQQNIQYF

V gene: TRBV5-1
D gene: TRBD2
CDR3 protein: CASSLFLAGGLLSEQFF

V gene: TRBV7-2
D gene: TRBD2
CDR3 protein: CASSSEVAGGHEQFF

V gene: TRBV6-5
D gene: TRBD1
CDR3 protein: CASSYGQGRQPQHF

V gene: TRBV5-4
D gene: .
CDR3 protein: CASSQTLAGSYEQYF